This T cell receptor (beta chain) was identified during a study of T cell responses to AZD1222 COVID-19 vaccine. Sequencing was performed with immunoSEQ multiplex PCR; in TCRdb, only in-frame clones are kept and a portion is missing. Here the sample spans 200,000 or so clones, about 86% being singletons. Germline lookup yields CDR1 SEHNR and CDR2 FQNEAQ (reference sequence). The ends were cut back, 6 bases at V and 5 bases at J, with 22 bases in the middle. The CDR3 length is 16 residues. This TCR derives from an adult in good health. This rearrangement joins TRBV7-9 to TRBJ1-1, with TRBD1 as a possible D gene (5 bases). Sequencing used peripheral blood, obtained on day 0 of AZD1222 vaccination. The CDR3 loop reads CASSPSGDREGTEAFF. The CDR3 nucleotides are TGTGCCAGCAGTCCGTCTGGGGACCGTGAGGGGACTGAAGCTTTCTTT.